The 7 T cell receptor beta chains presented below share a single source sample, sequenced in a study of metastatic and nonmetastatic thyroid tumors. With MiXCR, TCRdb reprocessed the PCR reads. The sample has about 16,000 clones, 22% seen once; the top ten hold about a fifth. Patients had received no treatment of any kind before thyroid surgery. Sample: adjacent normal tissue. The receptors stem from a female donor with papillary thyroid cancer or a benign thyroid nodule (not recorded which). Some clones in this sample may be carry-over from other donors' samples.

This clone showed up just a few times. V is TRBV27 and J is TRBJ2-7; D call uncertain. V was pared by 5 bases and J by 5 bases, with 13 bases between. This CDR3 contains 13 residues. The germline gives CDR1 MNHEY, CDR2 SMNVEV (reference sequence). CDR3 sequence reads: CASSRQGPHEQYF. The CDR3 coding sequence is TGTGCCAGCAGTAGACAAGGGCCCCACGAGCAGTACTTC.

The gene calls are TRBV20-1 and TRBJ1-1; D is perhaps TRBD1 (5 bases). CDR1 is DFQATT and CDR2 is SNEGSKA in the germline V gene (reference sequence). Trimming shortened V by 6 bases and J by 6 bases, and 17 bases separated the two germline ends. The CDR3 has 13 amino acids. The CDR3 sequence: CSAPRYEGPEAFF. CDR3 nucleotide sequence: TGCAGTGCCCCGAGATACGAGGGGCCTGAAGCTTTCTTT.

Only a few counts were recorded for this clone. The V call is TRBV19, the J call TRBJ2-7, with D tentatively TRBD1 (6 bases). Trimming left V 4 bases short and J 0 bases short, with 10 bases between. Germline CDR1 reads LNHDA; CDR2 reads SQIVND (reference sequence). The length of the CDR3 is 14 residues. The chain's CDR3 is CASSRTVSSYEQYF. CDR3 coding DNA: TGTGCCAGTAGTAGGACAGTGAGCTCCTACGAGCAGTACTTC.

This clone has just a few counts. The chain joins TRBV2 to TRBJ2-1, with D hard to call. The V gene lost 5 bases and the J gene lost 9 bases, with 11 bases spanning the gap. CDR1 is SNHLY and CDR2 is FYNNEI in the germline V gene. The CDR3 totals 12 residues. In DNA, the CDR3 is TGTGCCAGCAGTACGGGTCCCAGTGAGCAGTTCTTC. As protein: CASSTGPSEQFF.

This clone is a singleton in its sample. The rearrangement uses TRBV2 and TRBJ2-1; D gene unclear. The CDR3 is 16 residues long. The germline V and J ends were trimmed by 0 bases and 1 base, with 10 bases remaining between them. In germline, CDR1 is SNHLY, CDR2 FYNNEI. In nucleotides, the CDR3 is TGTGCCAGCAGTGAAGCTGAAGTCGCTTCCTACAATGAGCAGTTCTTC. Translation gives CASSEAEVASYNEQFF.

The V and J genes are TRBV11-3 and TRBJ1-1, with D uncertain. V dropped 3 bases and J dropped 4 bases, with 12 bases sitting between them. CDR1 and CDR2 from the germline V gene are SGHNT and YENEEA. The CDR3 covers 14 residues. CDR3 sequence reads: CASSLVRRPTEAFF. The CDR3 coding sequence is TGTGCCAGCAGCTTGGTCAGGAGGCCCACTGAAGCTTTCTTT.

The chain carries TRBV24-1 and TRBJ2-1; 9 nucleotides agree with TRBD1. Per germline, CDR1 KGHDR and CDR2 SFDVKD. The CDR3 has 15 amino acids. The trim removed 7 bases at V and 6 bases at J, leaving 9 bases unmatched. The CDR3 sequence is CATSPGQGSFNEQFF. In DNA, the CDR3 is TGTGCCACCAGCCCGGGACAGGGTTCGTTCAATGAGCAGTTCTTC.